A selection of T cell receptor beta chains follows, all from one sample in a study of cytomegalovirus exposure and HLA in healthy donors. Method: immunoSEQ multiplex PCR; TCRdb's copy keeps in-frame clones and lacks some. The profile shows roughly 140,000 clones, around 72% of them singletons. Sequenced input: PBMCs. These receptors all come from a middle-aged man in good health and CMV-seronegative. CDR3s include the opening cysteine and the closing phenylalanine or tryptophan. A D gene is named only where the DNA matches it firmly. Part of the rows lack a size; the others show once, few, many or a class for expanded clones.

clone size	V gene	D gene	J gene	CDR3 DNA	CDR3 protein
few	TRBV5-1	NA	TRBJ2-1	TGCGCCAGCAGCTTGGCCCGTCGGAGCTCCTACAATGAGCAGTTCTTC	CASSLARRSSYNEQFF
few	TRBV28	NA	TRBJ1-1	TGTGCCAGCAGTGGGGACACCGAAGCTTTCTTT	CASSGDTEAFF
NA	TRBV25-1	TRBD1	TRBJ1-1	TGTGCCAGCAGTGAATATCCGGCCAGGGGGTACACTGAAGCTTTCTTT	CASSEYPARGYTEAFF
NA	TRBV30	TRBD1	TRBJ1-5	TGTGCCTGGAGTGCTGACAGGGGCGGCAATCAGCCCCAGCATTTT	CAWSADRGGNQPQHF
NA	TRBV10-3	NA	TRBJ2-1	TGTGCCATCAGTGCCTCTAGAGATGAGCAGTTCTTC	CAISASRDEQFF
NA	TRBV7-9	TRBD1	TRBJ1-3	TGTGCCAGCAGCTTACCCGGACAGGCTGGAAACACCATATATTTT	CASSLPGQAGNTIYF
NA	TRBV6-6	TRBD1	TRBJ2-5	TGTGCCAGCAGCAGAAACAGGGGGCTCCAAGAGACCCAGTACTTC	CASSRNRGLQETQYF
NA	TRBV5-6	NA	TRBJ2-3	TGTGCCAGCAGCTGGCCGGGACAAAGGGGCACAGATACGCAGTATTTT	CASSWPGQRGTDTQYF
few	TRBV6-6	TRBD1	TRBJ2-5	TGTGCCAGCAGTTACCTGACAGGGGTAGAGACCCAGTACTTC	CASSYLTGVETQYF
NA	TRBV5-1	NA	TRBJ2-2	TGCGCCAGCAGCCCGAGGACAGCTGCGAACACCGGGGAGCTGTTTTTT	CASSPRTAANTGELFF
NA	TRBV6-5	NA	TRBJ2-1	TGTGCCAGCAGCCCGAGATCCTACAATGAGCAGTTCTTC	CASSPRSYNEQFF
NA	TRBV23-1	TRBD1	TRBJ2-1	TGCGCCAGCACTCGGGACAGCCCCATTTACAATGAGCAGTTCTTC	CASTRDSPIYNEQFF
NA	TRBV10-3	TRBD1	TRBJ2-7	TGTGCCATCAGTAGGGACAGGGTAACTGGTTACGAGCAGTACTTC	CAISRDRVTGYEQYF
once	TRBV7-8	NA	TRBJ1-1	TGTGCCAGCACGCCCCGGAGGGCAGGGAACACTGAAGCTTTCTTT	CASTPRRAGNTEAFF
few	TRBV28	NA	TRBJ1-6	TGTGCCACCAAGTGGCAGGGGCTTTCACCCCTCCACTTT	CATKWQGLSPLHF
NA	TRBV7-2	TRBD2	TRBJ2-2	TGTGCCAGCAGCGAGCGGGGGGGGAGGGGGAGGGAGCTGTTTTTT	CASSERGGRGRELFF
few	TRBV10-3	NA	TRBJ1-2	TGTGCCATCAGCAAACAAGAAAACTATGGCTACACCTTC	CAISKQENYGYTF
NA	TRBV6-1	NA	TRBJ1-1	TGTGCCAGCAGGGTTTTGGGACTCGAAGCTTTCTTT	CASRVLGLEAFF